Described below is a single T cell receptor (beta chain) sequence and its context. Its antigen is currently unknown. The record originates from a study of breast tumors, draining lymph nodes, adjacent tissues. Study outcomes and limitations: Tumor and nontumor repertoires were significantly more similar in luminal-like than in basal-like breast cancer. Data only fit, rather than demonstrated, lymph node origin of most tumor T cells. Tumors had less TCR diversity than lymph nodes, more than nontumor tissue.

Samples came from axillary lymph nodes draining the breast cancer. TCRdb re-called the multiplex PCR reads with MiXCR, one entry per CDR3 protein. The table shows approximately 150,000 distinct CDR3 sequences, with around 33% occurring only once. CDR1 and CDR2 from the germline V gene are SEHNR and FQNEAQ (reference sequence). V was clipped by 5 bases and J by 2 bases, with 17 bases between them. The CDR3 covers 16 residues. Sequences were obtained from axillary lymph node tissue. This clonotype was sampled from a female donor with breast cancer. Some clones in this sample may be carry-over from other donors' samples. The chain links TRBV7-9 to TRBJ2-3; weak D call: TRBD2 (5 bases). The CDR3 is CASSPGNLPTTDTQYF. The CDR3 DNA follows: TGTGCCAGCAGCCCCGGGAACCTTCCCACCACAGATACGCAGTATTTT.